This T cell receptor beta chain was found in a study of blood T cell repertoires in COVID-19. In the study overall: The samples span acute and convalescent COVID-19 from the United States, Italy and Spain. T cells, B-cell-depleted T cells, or PBMCs provided the cDNA or gDNA that served as material.

The CDR3 runs 16 residues. Trimming took off 8 bases at V and 0 bases at J, with 17 bases between the two ends. Germline V gives CDR1 MDHEN, CDR2 SYDVKM. Authors' methods: Amplification with reference gene primers provided the estimates of nucleated cell counts. Sequencing was performed with immunoSEQ multiplex PCR; in TCRdb, only in-frame clones are kept and a portion is missing. V, J and clone size were drawn from that table, and D and trimming were deduced from the DNA. The data show 150,000 to 200,000 clones, 88% seen once. The sequenced sample consisted of peripheral blood. V gene TRBV28 combines with J gene TRBJ2-1; D is perhaps TRBD2 (5 bases). This clonotype was sampled from a human donor in a cohort sampled during active COVID-19. The CDR3 spells CASGGEGSPSYNEQFF. CDR3 nucleotide sequence: TGTGCCAGCGGAGGCGAGGGCTCCCCCTCCTACAATGAGCAGTTCTTC.